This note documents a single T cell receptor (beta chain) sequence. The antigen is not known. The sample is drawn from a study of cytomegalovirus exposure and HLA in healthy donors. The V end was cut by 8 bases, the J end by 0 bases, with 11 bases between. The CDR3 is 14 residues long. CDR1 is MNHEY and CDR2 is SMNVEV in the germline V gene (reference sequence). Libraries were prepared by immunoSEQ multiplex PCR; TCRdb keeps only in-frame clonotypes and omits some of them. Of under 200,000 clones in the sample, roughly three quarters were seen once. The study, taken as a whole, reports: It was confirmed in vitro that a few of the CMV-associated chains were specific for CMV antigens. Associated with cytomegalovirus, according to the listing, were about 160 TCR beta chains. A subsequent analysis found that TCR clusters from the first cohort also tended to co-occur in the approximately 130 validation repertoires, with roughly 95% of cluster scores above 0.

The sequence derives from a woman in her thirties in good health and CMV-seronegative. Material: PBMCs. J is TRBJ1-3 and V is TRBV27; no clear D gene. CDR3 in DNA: TGTGCCAGCTCGGGGTTCTCCTCTGGAAACACCATATATTTT. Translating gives CASSGFSSGNTIYF.